This T cell receptor (beta chain) was captured by sequencing in a study of blood T cell repertoires in COVID-19. Study context: The United States, Italy and Spain provided the acute and convalescent COVID-19 samples.

TCRdb's copy holds only in-frame clones and misses some; the assay was immunoSEQ multiplex PCR. The table includes approximately 82,000 clones, roughly 80% detected once. This CDR3 region has 13 residues. The germline V and J ends were trimmed by 7 bases and 7 bases, with 13 bases remaining between them. The V gene is TRBV12-3 or TRBV12-4, the J gene TRBJ2-2; D possibly corresponds to TRBD1 (6 bases). The TCR sequence derives from a woman in her 70s with acute or convalescent COVID-19. The sample taken for sequencing was peripheral blood. The CDR3 sequence: CASIEAQGGELFF. CDR3 bases: TGTGCCAGCATAGAAGCACAGGGCGGGGAGCTGTTTTTT.